These 12 T cell receptor beta chains were all obtained from the same sample, sequenced in a study of CD8+CD57+ T cells in acquired aplastic anemia. The study profiled TCR beta VDJ and CDR3 using genomic DNA as template. TCRdb reanalysed the reads using MiXCR and keeps one entry per CDR3 protein. The sample holds more than 150,000 distinct CDR3 sequences, approximately 52% seen once. Patients included in sequencing had previously demonstrated CD8+CD57+ cell expansion by flow cytometry. What was sequenced was sorted CD4+, CD8+, or CD8+CD57+ T cells (not recorded which) from PBMCs. The origin of the receptors is a human donor with aplastic anemia.

This chain uses TRBV2 with TRBJ1-1; 7 bases match TRBD1. In germline, CDR1 is SNHLY, CDR2 FYNNEI. V trimming: 10 bases; J trimming: 7 bases; junction bases outside the gene matches: 3. The CDR3 is made up of 10 amino acids. The CDR3 sequence is CAIRGVEAFF. In nucleotides, the CDR3 is TGTGCCATCAGGGGGGTTGAAGCTTTCTTT.

This clonotype was seen ten or more times. The chain links TRBV4-2 to TRBJ2-3, with 7 positions matching TRBD2. The germline V gene has CDR1 LGHNA and CDR2 YNFKEQ. Trimming cost V 4 bases and J 2 bases; bases outside gene matches: 6. The CDR3 is made up of 15 amino acids. CDR3 sequence: CASSRPGGFTDTQYF. CDR3 DNA sequence: TGTGCCAGCAGCCGGCCGGGGGGATTCACAGATACGCAGTATTTT.

This chain connects TRBV9 to TRBJ1-1; D perhaps matches TRBD1 (6 bases). Trimming removed 5 bases at V and 3 bases at J, with 23 bases between. CDR1 SGDLS and CDR2 YYNGEE come from the germline V gene. The CDR3 covers 17 residues. As DNA, the CDR3 is TGTGCCAGCAGTCCACTTCAGGGGAACTATGGCTACACTGAAGCTTTCTTT. Amino acid sequence: CASSPLQGNYGYTEAFF.

On this clonotype itself: This may arise from a read error, as a much more abundant clone is one base away. This chain links TRBV9 with TRBJ2-2, with 7 positions matching TRBD1. The V gene's germline CDR1 is SGDLS and CDR2 YYNGEE. The CDR3 is 14 amino acids. The CDR3 protein is CASSAQGPTGELSF. The CDR3, as DNA: TGTGCCAGCAGTGCACAGGGGCCCACCGGGGAGCTGTCTTTT.

At least ten counts were recorded for this clonotype. CDR3 sequence: CASSLEGRIGEKLFF. CDR3 in DNA: TGTGCCAGCAGCTTAGAGGGGAGGATCGGTGAAAAACTGTTTTTT. This chain connects TRBV7-9 to TRBJ1-4, with D tentatively TRBD1 (5 bases). Per the germline V gene, CDR1 is SEHNR and CDR2 is FQNEAQ (reference sequence). Trimming stripped 1 base from V and 7 bases from J, with 13 bases between. The CDR3 extends over 15 amino acids.

This clonotype was observed many times. The genes are TRBV5-1 and TRBJ2-5, with 11 nucleotides matching TRBD2. Germline CDR1 and CDR2: SGHRS and YFSETQ. The CDR3 runs 14 residues. Losses at the gene ends were 7 bases for V and 6 bases for J; bases not matched to a gene: 8. The DNA of the CDR3 is TGCGCCAGCTTTGTAGCGGGGGGGCCACAGACCCAGTACTTC. It codes for CASFVAGGPQTQYF. Based on the CDR3 plus reference TRBV5-1 and TRBJ2-5, the full variable domain is KAGVTQTPRYLIKTRGQQVTLSCSPISGHRSVSWYQQTPGQGLQFLFEYFSETQRNKGNFPGRFSGRQFSNSRSEMNVSTLELGDSALYLCASFVAGGPQTQYFGPGTRLLVL.

This clonotype was counted between two and nine times. V usage is TRBV7-9 and J usage is TRBJ1-1; D unresolved. V was pared by 3 bases and J by 6 bases, with 5 bases between. This CDR3 spans 11 amino acids. Germline V CDR1 and CDR2: SEHNR, FQNEAQ (reference sequence). CDR3 nucleotide sequence: TGTGCCAGCAGCTTTTTCCCTGAAGCTTTCTTT. Its translation is CASSFFPEAFF.

This clonotype turned up a few times. This sequence joins TRBV5-4 and TRBJ2-2, with TRBD2 matching 8 bases. Germline V gene lookup returns CDR1 SGHNT and CDR2 YYREEE (reference sequence). There are 16 residues in the CDR3. The V segment lost 3 bases and the J segment 2 bases; nucleotides outside the gene matches: 6. CDR3 nucleotide sequence: TGTGCCAGCAGCTCGGGAGGGAGAAGCAACACCGGGGAGCTGTTTTTT. It translates to CASSSGGRSNTGELFF.

This clonotype was counted ten times or more. The genes are TRBV14 and TRBJ1-1; the D gene is possibly TRBD1 (5 bases). There are 15 residues in the CDR3. CDR1 and CDR2 from the germline V gene are SGHDN and FVKESK. The V end was cut by 5 bases, the J end by 1 base, with 14 bases between. The CDR3 DNA is TGTGCCAGCAGCATTAAAACAGGCGGGAACACTGAAGCTTTCTTT. Amino acid sequence: CASSIKTGGNTEAFF.

The chain has TRBV9 and TRBJ1-2; D unclear. V lost 6 bases to trimming and J lost 0 bases, with 12 bases between them. This CDR3 contains 14 residues. Germline V gives CDR1 SGDLS, CDR2 YYNGEE. The CDR3 bases are TGTGCCAGCAACACAGCAGGACCTAACTATGGCTACACCTTC. Protein: CASNTAGPNYGYTF.

This clonotype was recorded many times. V usage is TRBV5-5 and J usage is TRBJ2-3, with 8 bases aligning to TRBD1. V gave up 4 bases and J gave up 5 bases; unmatched junction bases: 6. This CDR3 is 14 amino acids long. Germline-derived CDR1 and CDR2 are SGHKS and YYEKEE (reference sequence). This CDR3 is CASSMGQVRDTQYF. The CDR3 bases are TGTGCCAGCAGCATGGGACAGGTACGAGATACGCAGTATTTT.

This clonotype was observed a single time. V usage is TRBV6-1 and J usage is TRBJ1-1; D gene ambiguous. Trimming pared 6 bases from V and 1 base from J, leaving 6 bases between. This CDR3 is built from 12 residues. The V gene's germline CDR1 is MNHNS and CDR2 SASEGT. CDR3 bases: TGTGCCAGCAGCAACAGGAACACTGAAGCTTTCTTT. Translating gives CASSNRNTEAFF.